This T cell receptor beta chain was documented in a study of PD-1 blockade in classical Hodgkin lymphoma. Study observations and caveats: TCR diversity in CD4+, not CD8+, cells rose significantly by C4D1.

Comment on this clone: Its antigen is unidentified.

Sequencing used immunoSEQ multiplex PCR; TCRdb keeps in-frame clones, though not all of them. Of roughly 150,000 clones in the sample, about four fifths are singletons; the top ten hold roughly 9.2%. Every one of the patients relapsed after autologous stem cell transplantation (brentuximab vedotin exposure was variable). Best responses included complete response and partial response; otherwise, the best response was progressive disease. This receptor was obtained from a human donor with classical Hodgkin lymphoma. The specimen comprised peripheral blood mononuclear cells (PBMCs), sampled before the second cycle of nivolumab.

The CDR3 DNA reads as TGCGCCAGCAGCTCCCTAGCGGGGAACACCGGGGAGCTGTTTTTT. As protein: CASSSLAGNTGELFF. The chain has TRBV5-1 and TRBJ2-2, with 8 bases lining up with TRBD2. V was clipped by 3 bases and J by 1 base; unmatched bases: 2. From germline, CDR1 is SGHRS and CDR2 YFSETQ. The CDR3 runs 15 residues.